The entry that follows covers one TCR beta chain sequence. What it binds is not known. These data come from a study of T cells in localized non-small cell lung cancer. Measured with immunoSEQ multiplex PCR; TCRdb has only the in-frame clones, and not every one. The sample records some 82,000 clones, roughly 80% being singletons. Whole-study results and caveats: A raised T cell density in blood coincided with lengthier overall survival. Maximal T cell clonality occurred in uninvolved adjacent lung, with tumor ranking below it. In adjacent lung, a median about 50 of the top 100 tumor clones were found.

Specimen: PBMCs, collected before any cancer treatment. The clonotype was recovered from a man between 35 and 75 years old with stage II squamous cell lung carcinoma.

This CDR3 reads CASSLARTRGNTIYF. The DNA of the CDR3 is TGCGCCAGCAGCTTGGCGCGGACCCGGGGAAACACCATATATTTT. The chain recombines TRBV5-1 with TRBJ1-3; the D is unclear. Germline values: CDR1 SGHRS, CDR2 YFSETQ. The CDR3 runs to 15 residues. V shed 0 bases and J shed 4 bases, with 11 bases lying between them.